A selection of T cell receptor beta chains follows, all from one sample in a study of T cell responses to AZD1222 COVID-19 vaccine. Clones were sequenced by immunoSEQ multiplex PCR, and TCRdb holds only the in-frame ones, with some missing. This table has approximately 130,000 clones, 93% appearing once. The source material was peripheral blood, sampled on day 0 of AZD1222 vaccination. The receptors stem from an adult in good health. Each CDR3 is given with its conserved first and last residue. A D gene is named only where the DNA matches it firmly. Expanded clones get a size class; other rows say once, few or many, or leave the size out.

-,TRBJ1-5,TRBV2,-,TGTGCCAGCACCCGGGACCGCAATCAGCCCCAGCATTTT,CASTRDRNQPQHF
-,TRBJ1-4,TRBV7-9,-,TGTGCCAGCAGCTTCCCTCGGGAAAAACTGTTTTTT,CASSFPREKLFF
once,TRBJ1-1,TRBV5-4,-,TGTGCCAGCAGCTTGGCCGGAGCCCTGAACACTGAAGCTTTCTTT,CASSLAGALNTEAFF
-,TRBJ1-2,TRBV11-2,TRBD1,TGTGCCAGCAGCTCACCCCGGACAGGGGCTGGCGGCTACACCTTC,CASSSPRTGAGGYTF
-,TRBJ2-6,TRBV3-1/TRBV3-2,-,TGTGCCTCCCGTGCGGGGCAGCCCGGGGCCAACGTCCTGACTTTC,CASRAGQPGANVLTF
-,TRBJ1-1,TRBV5-5,-,TGTGCCAGCAGCTTGGAGGGGATGAACACTGAAGCTTTCTTT,CASSLEGMNTEAFF
-,TRBJ1-1,TRBV30,TRBD1,TGTGCCAGACTGACAGGGTCGGCTGAAGCTTTCTTT,CARLTGSAEAFF
-,TRBJ1-6,TRBV27,-,TGTGCCAGCAGTCCGCAAAGGGTTAGCTCCTATAATTCACCCCTCCACTTT,CASSPQRVSSYNSPLHF
-,TRBJ2-7,TRBV7-9,TRBD1,TGTGCCAGCAGCGAACTCCGGGACAGGGGCTATAACGAGCAGTACTTC,CASSELRDRGYNEQYF
-,TRBJ2-5,TRBV27,TRBD1,TGTGCCAGCCGAATCTCAACGGGACAGGGGGTACAAGAGACCCAGTACTTC,CASRISTGQGVQETQYF
once,TRBJ1-4,TRBV18,TRBD1,TGTGCCAGCTCACTCGGGACAGTCGAAAAACTGTTTTTT,CASSLGTVEKLFF
-,TRBJ2-3,TRBV12-5,TRBD2,TGTGCTAGTGGTTTGGTTCGTGATAGCGGGGGGTCAGATACGCAGTATTTT,CASGLVRDSGGSDTQYF
-,TRBJ2-1,TRBV6-5,TRBD2,TGTGCCAGCAGTTACTCGGCCGGGGGGGCTGATGAGCAGTTCTTC,CASSYSAGGADEQFF
-,TRBJ1-5,TRBV5-1,TRBD1,TGCGCCAGCAGCTTGGAAGGGACAGGGATGAATCAGCCCCAGCATTTT,CASSLEGTGMNQPQHF
once,TRBJ2-6,TRBV6-5,-,TGTGCCAGCAGTTACTTGCGGGGCGGAGGGGCCAACGTCCTGACTTTC,CASSYLRGGGANVLTF
-,TRBJ2-7,TRBV2,-,TGTGCCAGCAGCACCGGGGCACGGGTTGAGCAGTACTTC,CASSTGARVEQYF
-,TRBJ1-2,TRBV9,-,TGTGCCAGCAGCCGAAATTCGGAGGGCCACTATGGCTACACCTTC,CASSRNSEGHYGYTF
-,TRBJ2-7,TRBV6-2/TRBV6-3,-,TGTGCCAGCAGTTACGGCCCGGGGCCGATCTACGAGCAGTACTTC,CASSYGPGPIYEQYF
-,TRBJ1-1,TRBV7-9,-,TGTGCCAGCAGCTTAGGGCTAAGAAGGAACACTGAAGCTTTCTTT,CASSLGLRRNTEAFF
-,TRBJ1-2,TRBV6-5,TRBD1,TGTGCCAGCAGTTACTCGTACAGGGGGCAGCGTGGCTACACCTTC,CASSYSYRGQRGYTF
-,TRBJ1-1,TRBV6-2/TRBV6-3,TRBD1,TGTGCCAGCAGTTACAGCAGGGGGCCGCTAGCTGACACTGAAGCTTTCTTT,CASSYSRGPLADTEAFF
-,TRBJ1-5,TRBV6-5,TRBD1,TGTGCCAGCTCCGTGGAGGACAGGAAGAATCAGCCCCAGCATTTT,CASSVEDRKNQPQHF
once,TRBJ2-2,TRBV5-1,TRBD1,TGCGCCAGCACAGGGGGCGACACCGGGGAGCTGTTTTTT,CASTGGDTGELFF
-,TRBJ1-4,TRBV2,TRBD1,TGTGCCAGCAGTGGGGACAGGGCGTACGAAAAACTGTTTTTT,CASSGDRAYEKLFF
-,TRBJ1-4,TRBV7-2,-,TGTGCCAGCAGCTTAGGGCGGGTCACTAATGAAAAACTGTTTTTT,CASSLGRVTNEKLFF
-,TRBJ1-1,TRBV19,-,TGTGCCAGTAGTATTATAAGTCGGGTCACTGAAGCTTTCTTT,CASSIISRVTEAFF
-,TRBJ1-5,TRBV2,TRBD1,TGTGCCAGCAGTCAACAGGGGTTGGATCAGCCCCAGCATTTT,CASSQQGLDQPQHF
few,TRBJ1-3,TRBV9,-,TGTGCCAGCAGCGTAGGCGGAGTCTCTGGAAACACCATATATTTT,CASSVGGVSGNTIYF
-,TRBJ2-3,TRBV27,TRBD2,TGTGCCAGCAGTTTATATGGCGGGGGGGACACAGATACGCAGTATTTT,CASSLYGGGDTDTQYF
-,TRBJ2-1,TRBV3-1/TRBV3-2,-,TGTGCCAGCAGCCAATTGAATCTGGAGCAGTTCTTC,CASSQLNLEQFF
-,TRBJ1-1,TRBV5-1,-,TGCGCCAGCAGCTTTTCGGGACCGAACACTGAAGCTTTCTTT,CASSFSGPNTEAFF
-,TRBJ2-7,TRBV10-1,TRBD1,TGCGCCAGCAGTGCCCATGGACAGGACGGCACCTACGAGCAGTACTTC,CASSAHGQDGTYEQYF
once,TRBJ1-2,TRBV9,-,TGTGCCAGCGATGGAGGGAACTATGGCTACACCTTC,CASDGGNYGYTF
-,TRBJ1-5,TRBV7-6,-,TGTGCCAGCAGCTACTATACCGGGGGGGAAAAGGGGAATCAGCCCCAGCATTTT,CASSYYTGGEKGNQPQHF
-,TRBJ1-1,TRBV10-3,TRBD1,TGTGCCACCAGACCGGGACAGGGTAACACTGAAGCTTTCTTT,CATRPGQGNTEAFF
-,TRBJ2-5,TRBV29-1,-,TGCAGCGTTGAAGACAAGGAAGCGTCAGAGACCCAGTACTTC,CSVEDKEASETQYF
-,TRBJ2-6,TRBV19,-,TGTGCCAGTAGTATAGCTGGGGCCAACGTCCTGACTTTC,CASSIAGANVLTF
once,TRBJ2-5,TRBV6-5,TRBD2,TGTGCCAGCAGTTACCGGGGGGGAGGGGATGAGACCCAGTACTTC,CASSYRGGGDETQYF
-,TRBJ2-3,TRBV4-1,-,TGCGCCAGCAGCCAATGGGCCGGCGACAGTACAGATACGCAGTATTTT,CASSQWAGDSTDTQYF
-,TRBJ2-2,TRBV6-2/TRBV6-3,-,TGTGCCAGCAGTTACTCCGCTGCCAGGGTGTATTCCGGGGAGCTGTTTTTT,CASSYSAARVYSGELFF
-,TRBJ1-2,TRBV4-1,-,TGCGCCAGCAGCCTAAGGGCCCAGGGTAACTATGGCTACACCTTC,CASSLRAQGNYGYTF
-,TRBJ2-7,TRBV2,-,TGTGCCAGCAGTGAGGAACCCCCCTCCTACGAGCAGTACTTC,CASSEEPPSYEQYF